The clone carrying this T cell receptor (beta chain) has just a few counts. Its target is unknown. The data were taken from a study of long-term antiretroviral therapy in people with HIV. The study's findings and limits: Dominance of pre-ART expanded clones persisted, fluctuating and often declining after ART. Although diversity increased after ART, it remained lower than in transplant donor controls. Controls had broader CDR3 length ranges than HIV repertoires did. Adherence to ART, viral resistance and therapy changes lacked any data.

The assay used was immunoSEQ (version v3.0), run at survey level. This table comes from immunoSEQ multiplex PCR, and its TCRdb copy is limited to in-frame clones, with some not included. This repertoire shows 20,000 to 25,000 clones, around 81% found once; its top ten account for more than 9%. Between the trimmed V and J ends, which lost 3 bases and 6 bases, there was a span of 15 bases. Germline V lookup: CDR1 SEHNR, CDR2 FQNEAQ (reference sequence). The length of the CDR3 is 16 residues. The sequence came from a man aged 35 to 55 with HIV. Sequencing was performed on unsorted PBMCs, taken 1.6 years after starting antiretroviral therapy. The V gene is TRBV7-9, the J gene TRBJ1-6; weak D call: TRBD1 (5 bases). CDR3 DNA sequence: TGTGCCAGCAGCTTTACAGGTTCGATAAGTAATTCACCCCTCCACTTT. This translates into CASSFTGSISNSPLHF.